This entry lists 17 T cell receptor beta chains sequenced from one sample in a study of cytomegalovirus exposure and HLA in healthy donors. Both 60 Vbeta primers and 13 Jbeta primers went into the PCR. Sequencing used immunoSEQ multiplex PCR; TCRdb keeps in-frame clones, though not all of them. Among approximately 150,000 clones listed, approximately 80% were seen once. Sample: PBMCs. The receptor set was obtained from a woman between 55 and 75 years old in good health and CMV-seropositive.

This clone appeared a single time. CDR3 sequence: CASRFGGTGELFF. CDR3 sequence (DNA): TGTGCCAGTAGATTCGGGGGTACCGGGGAGCTGTTTTTT. The V call is TRBV19, the J call TRBJ2-2; D may be TRBD2 (6 bases). Germline assignment: CDR1 LNHDA and CDR2 SQIVND (reference sequence). The V gene lost 6 bases and the J gene lost 5 bases, with 10 bases spanning the gap. The CDR3 sequence is 13 residues long. The full variable domain, rest sourced from reference TRBV19 and TRBJ2-2, is DGGITQSPKYLFRKEGQNVTLSCEQNLNHDAMYWYRQDPGQGLRLIYYSQIVNDFQKGDIAEGYSVSREKKESFPLTVTSAQKNPTAFYLCASRFGGTGELFFGEGSRLTVL.

This chain uses TRBV7-3 with TRBJ2-2, with D tentatively TRBD2 (7 bases). V was pared by 6 bases and J by 5 bases, with 13 bases between. CDR3 length: 14 amino acids. Germline V CDR1 and CDR2: SGHTA, FQGTGA. The CDR3 region has the DNA TGTGCCAGCAGTGGACTAGGGGGTACCGGGGAGCTGTTTTTT. Amino acids: CASSGLGGTGELFF.

The chain is built from TRBV10-3 and TRBJ2-2; TRBD1 aligns across 10 bases. The CDR3 length is 15 residues. Looked up from germline, CDR1 is ENHRY and CDR2 is SYGVKD. The trim removed 7 bases at V and 7 bases at J, leaving 9 bases unmatched. In nucleotides, the CDR3 is TGTGCCATCACTGATGGACAGGGGGGTGGCGGGGAGCTGTTTTTT. This encodes CAITDGQGGGGELFF.

The chain recombines TRBV6-5 with TRBJ1-2; TRBD1 might be the D (5 bases). The CDR3 spans 13 residues. CDR1 is MNHEY, CDR2 SVGAGI, per germline. V lost 1 base to trimming and J lost 6 bases, with 9 bases between them. This CDR3 reads CASSYWSGDGYTF. The CDR3 DNA is TGTGCCAGCAGTTACTGGTCGGGGGATGGCTACACCTTC.

The V and J genes are TRBV25-1 and TRBJ1-4; 10 nucleotides match TRBD1. The V gene end was trimmed by 6 bases and the J gene end by 3 bases; junction bases not matched to a gene: 4. Germline CDR1 is MGHDK and CDR2 is SYGVNS. CDR3 length: 15 amino acids. Here the CDR3 reads CASRDRGSANEKLFF. The DNA of the CDR3 is TGTGCCAGCAGGGACAGGGGGTCAGCTAATGAAAAACTGTTTTTT.

The rearrangement joins TRBV7-2 to TRBJ1-5; D is perhaps TRBD1 (5 bases). CDR1 and CDR2 (germline): SGHTA, FQGNSA. With 5 bases removed from V and 6 bases from J, the gap between germline ends came to 17 bases. This CDR3 comprises 15 residues. The CDR3 protein is CASSPWGGGAQPQHF. DNA of the CDR3: TGTGCCAGCAGCCCCTGGGGGGGAGGGGCTCAGCCCCAGCATTTT.

J is TRBJ1-1 and V is TRBV6-1; D gene uncertain. CDR1 is MNHNS and CDR2 is SASEGT in the germline V gene. There are 12 residues in the CDR3. The ends were cut back, 2 bases at V and 3 bases at J, with 4 bases in the middle. The CDR3 sequence is CASSERDTEAFF. Written as DNA, the CDR3 is TGTGCCAGCAGTGAACGGGACACTGAAGCTTTCTTT.

J is TRBJ2-3 and V is TRBV28; 10 positions agree with TRBD2. The germline V gene has CDR1 MDHEN and CDR2 SYDVKM. The CDR3 covers 15 residues. V trimming: 4 bases; J trimming: 6 bases; junction bases outside the gene matches: 7. CDR3 nucleotide sequence: TGTGCCAGCAGTTCACTAGCGGGAAAGTGGGATACGCAGTATTTT. It encodes CASSSLAGKWDTQYF.

The chain is built from TRBV9 and TRBJ2-2; tentative D call: TRBD2 (5 bases). The germline V gene has CDR1 SGDLS and CDR2 YYNGEE. The ends were cut back, 0 bases at V and 5 bases at J, with 11 bases in the middle. The CDR3 contains 15 residues. CDR3 sequence: CASSVGLAGTGELFF. For the CDR3, the DNA is TGTGCCAGCAGCGTAGGGCTAGCTGGGACCGGGGAGCTGTTTTTT. Full variable domain (outside the CDR3, taken from reference TRBV9 and TRBJ2-2): DSGVTQTPKHLITATGQRVTLRCSPRSGDLSVYWYQQSLDQGLQFLIQYYNGEERAKGNILERFSAQQFPDLHSELNLSSLELGDSALYFCASSVGLAGTGELFFGEGSRLTVL.

This chain connects TRBV29-1 to TRBJ1-2; 7 nucleotides align to TRBD1. Trimming removed 3 bases from V and 6 bases from J; junction bases left unmatched: 1. Germline CDR1 is SQVTM and CDR2 is ANQGSEA. The length of the CDR3 is 11 residues. CDR3 in DNA: TGCAGCGTTGAGACAGGGCATGGCTACACCTTC. It is translated as CSVETGHGYTF.

The chain is built from TRBV19 and TRBJ2-2, with D perhaps matching TRBD2 (5 bases). Germline values: CDR1 LNHDA, CDR2 SQIVND (reference sequence). V was trimmed by 5 bases and J by 7 bases, leaving 8 bases between them. The CDR3 spans 12 residues. CDR3 in DNA: TGTGCCAGTAGTGTCGGAGGCGGGGAGCTGTTTTTT. Translation gives CASSVGGGELFF.

The V and J genes are TRBV11-2 and TRBJ2-2; D remains unclear. The CDR3 has 13 amino acids. From germline, CDR1 is SGHAT and CDR2 FQNNGV. Trimming took off 3 bases at V and 4 bases at J, with 6 bases between the two ends. In DNA form, the CDR3 reads TGTGCCAGCAGCTTGGGCCCCACCGGGGAGCTGTTTTTT. It translates to CASSLGPTGELFF.

V usage is TRBV7-2 and J usage is TRBJ2-3; D may be TRBD2 (6 bases). The germline CDR1 and CDR2 sequences are SGHTA and FQGNSA. With 3 bases removed from V and 4 bases from J, the gap between germline ends came to 11 bases. This CDR3 region has 14 residues. In DNA form, the CDR3 reads TGTGCCAGCAGCTTGCTGGGGGAGGCAGATACGCAGTATTTT. This gives the protein CASSLLGEADTQYF.

Regarding this clone: Other DNA variants within this sample encode the same CDR3. This chain joins TRBV7-9 and TRBJ2-7; D might be TRBD2 (6 bases). The CDR3 runs 14 residues. V was trimmed by 0 bases and J by 2 bases, leaving 8 bases between them. CDR1 is SEHNR and CDR2 is FQNEAQ in the germline V gene (reference sequence). CDR3 residues: CASSLASGTYEQYF. The CDR3 DNA sequence: TGTGCCAGCAGCTTAGCTAGCGGCACCTACGAGCAGTACTTC.

This chain joins TRBV7-2 and TRBJ2-7; a possible D gene is TRBD2 (5 bases). The CDR3 is 15 residues long. The germline CDR1 and CDR2 sequences are SGHTA and FQGNSA. Trimming pared 1 base from V and 7 bases from J, leaving 17 bases between. The CDR3, as DNA: TGTGCCAGCAGCTTAGACGTGGGTGATCGGGGAGAGCAGTACTTC. Translated, it gives CASSLDVGDRGEQYF.

The chain combines TRBV10-3 with TRBJ1-4; 7 bases agree with TRBD1. The V gene end was trimmed by 4 bases and the J gene end by 6 bases; junction bases not matched to a gene: 5. The germline V gene encodes CDR1 ENHRY and CDR2 SYGVKD. This CDR3 is built from 14 residues. The CDR3 region has the DNA TGTGCCATCAGTGGGGACAGTAAGGATGAAAAACTGTTTTTT. This sequence encodes CAISGDSKDEKLFF.

V is TRBV18 and J is TRBJ1-2; D perhaps matches TRBD1 (5 bases). Germline V lookup: CDR1 KGHSH, CDR2 LQKENI. CDR3 length: 13 amino acids. V shed 2 bases and J shed 4 bases, with 8 bases lying between them. The CDR3 nucleotides read TGTGCCAGCTCACCAGGACATGGCTATGGCTACACCTTC. Translating it yields CASSPGHGYGYTF.